A single sample is the source of the 17 T cell receptor beta chains below, sequenced in a study of T cell responses to AZD1222 COVID-19 vaccine. Libraries were prepared by immunoSEQ multiplex PCR; TCRdb keeps only in-frame clonotypes and omits some of them. The sample has 75,000 to 95,000 clones, 70% to 90% seen once; the top ten hold roughly 10%. This material consisted of peripheral blood, taken 28 days after the second dose of the MenACWY control vaccine. Source of these receptors: an adult who received the MenACWY meningococcal vaccine as a control.

The chain employs TRBV28 and TRBJ2-2; D not resolved. This CDR3 has 12 residues. Germline V gene data show CDR1 as MDHEN and CDR2 as SYDVKM. V lost 1 base and J 6 bases, leaving 3 bases between the germline ends. The CDR3 nucleotides read TGTGCCAGCAGTTTATTAGCCGGGGAGCTGTTTTTT. Translating gives CASSLLAGELFF.

This chain uses TRBV19 with TRBJ2-1, with 9 bases fitting TRBD2. Per the germline V gene, CDR1 is LNHDA and CDR2 is SQIVND (reference sequence). The CDR3 sequence is 17 residues long. V was pared by 1 base and J by 3 bases, with 7 bases of the junction left unmatched. The CDR3, as DNA: TGTGCCAGTAGTATAGTCCGGAGCGGGGGGAGCTACAATGAGCAGTTCTTC. It encodes CASSIVRSGGSYNEQFF.

The chain combines TRBV7-9 with TRBJ2-5; 11 nucleotides agree with TRBD1. CDR3 length: 16 residues. With V trimmed by 5 bases and J by 2 bases, 7 bases remained unmatched. The germline V gene has CDR1 SEHNR and CDR2 FQNEAQ (reference sequence). CDR3 DNA sequence: TGTGCCAGCAGCACATGGACAGGGGGCTGGCAAGAGACCCAGTACTTC. Encoded protein: CASSTWTGGWQETQYF.

The count of this clone is one. The rearrangement uses TRBV19 and TRBJ1-4; D possibly corresponds to TRBD1 (5 bases). The V end was cut by 0 bases, the J end by 13 bases, with 15 bases between. Germline V gene data show CDR1 as LNHDA and CDR2 as SQIVND (reference sequence). This CDR3 has 14 residues. The CDR3, as DNA: TGTGCCAGTAGTATAGATCTCATGACAGAGATACTGTTTTTT. This translates into CASSIDLMTEILFF.

CDR3 loop: CASILGGGSTEAFF. The CDR3 DNA follows: TGTGCCAGCATACTGGGCGGGGGTAGTACTGAAGCTTTCTTT. J is TRBJ1-1 and V is TRBV7-9; possibly TRBD1 for D (5 bases). Trimming pared 7 bases from V and 5 bases from J, leaving 17 bases between. The CDR3 is made up of 14 amino acids. Germline CDR1 is SEHNR and CDR2 is FQNEAQ (reference sequence).

CDR3 coding DNA: TGTGCCAGTAGTGAGACAGTGAACACTGAAGCTTTCTTT. Protein product: CASSETVNTEAFF. The rearrangement joins TRBV19 to TRBJ1-1; possibly TRBD1 for D (5 bases). The germline CDR1 and CDR2 sequences are LNHDA and SQIVND (reference sequence). The CDR3 runs to 13 residues. V was clipped by 5 bases and J by 0 bases, with 7 bases between them.

CDR3 bases: TGCAGCGTGGCTACAGGGCAGAACACTGAAGCTTTCTTT. Translated, it gives CSVATGQNTEAFF. This chain links TRBV29-1 with TRBJ1-1, with D tentatively TRBD1 (6 bases). This CDR3 comprises 13 residues. The ends were cut back, 6 bases at V and 1 base at J, with 12 bases in the middle. CDR1 and CDR2 (germline): SQVTM, ANQGSEA. The full variable domain, its missing parts supplied by reference TRBV29-1 and TRBJ1-1, is SAVISQKPSRDICQRGTSLTIQCQVDSQVTMMFWYRQQPGQSLTLIATANQGSEATYESGFVIDKFPISRPNLTFSTLTVSNMSPEDSSIYLCSVATGQNTEAFFGQGTRLTVV.

The gene calls are TRBV5-6 and TRBJ1-2; TRBD1 agrees at 9 bases. The CDR3 runs 14 residues. Germline lookup yields CDR1 SGHDT and CDR2 YYEEEE. The V segment lost 4 bases and the J segment 2 bases; nucleotides outside the gene matches: 3. The CDR3 loop reads CASSPGQGNYGYTF. In DNA form, the CDR3 reads TGTGCCAGCAGCCCTGGACAGGGGAACTATGGCTACACCTTC.

The chain uses TRBV7-2 and TRBJ2-1; D is ambiguous. V was shortened by 4 bases and J by 6 bases, with 10 bases between the two germline ends. Germline values: CDR1 SGHTA, CDR2 FQGNSA. This CDR3 spans 13 amino acids. The CDR3 protein is CASSWSNGNEQFF. The CDR3 DNA is TGTGCCAGCAGCTGGTCGAATGGCAATGAGCAGTTCTTC.

This chain joins TRBV24-1 and TRBJ2-7, with D perhaps matching TRBD1 or TRBD2 (5 bases each). Germline V CDR1 and CDR2: KGHDR, SFDVKD. The V and J ends lost 4 bases and 9 bases respectively, with 18 bases between them. The CDR3 covers 14 residues. CDR3 DNA sequence: TGTGCCACCAGTGACACCGGGACCGATGGCGGGCAGTACTTC. This translates into CATSDTGTDGGQYF.

The V gene is TRBV2, the J gene TRBJ2-6; no reliable D call. The germline CDR1 and CDR2 sequences are SNHLY and FYNNEI. The CDR3 has 16 residues. V shed 7 bases and J shed 0 bases, with 13 bases lying between them. CDR3 bases: TGTGCCAGCATTTCAGATGCAGGCTCTGGGGCCAACGTCCTGACTTTC. It encodes CASISDAGSGANVLTF.

This clone was recorded once. The rearrangement joins TRBV3-1 (or the pseudogene TRBV3-2) to TRBJ2-1; D is undetermined. V was clipped by 7 bases and J by 4 bases, with 11 bases between them. CDR1 and CDR2 from the germline V gene are LGHDT and YNNKEL (reference sequence). CDR3 length: 13 residues. CDR3 sequence reads: CASTLVGYNEQFF. The CDR3 DNA follows: TGTGCCAGCACCCTCGTAGGTTACAATGAGCAGTTCTTC.

This rearrangement joins TRBV28 to TRBJ1-5; 8 nucleotides align to TRBD1. Germline assignment: CDR1 MDHEN and CDR2 SYDVKM. The CDR3 sequence is 15 residues long. V shed 6 bases, J shed 2 bases, and the junction held 6 bases outside the gene matches. Here the CDR3 DNA reads TGTGCCAGCAGCTACCAGGGGGCCGGCAATCAGCCCCAGCATTTT. Residues: CASSYQGAGNQPQHF. The variable domain in full, completed from reference TRBV28 and TRBJ1-5, reads DVKVTQSSRYLVKRTGEKVFLECVQDMDHENMFWYRQDPGLGLRLIYFSYDVKMKEKGDIPEGYSVSREKKERFSLILESASTNQTSMYLCASSYQGAGNQPQHFGDGTRLSIL.

This chain connects TRBV27 to TRBJ1-1; D perhaps matches TRBD1 (5 bases). In germline, CDR1 is MNHEY, CDR2 SMNVEV (reference sequence). The CDR3 sequence is 14 residues long. V was pared by 2 bases and J by 4 bases, with 11 bases between. CDR3 region: CASSLAGWGTEAFF. The CDR3, as DNA: TGTGCCAGCAGTTTAGCAGGGTGGGGCACTGAAGCTTTCTTT.

This chain joins TRBV19 and TRBJ1-2; TRBD1 agrees at 9 bases. This CDR3 is built from 15 residues. Germline CDR1 and CDR2: LNHDA and SQIVND (reference sequence). V shed 0 bases and J 5 bases; nucleotides not matched to a gene: 4. The CDR3 loop is CASSIDHGTGYGYTF. CDR3 coding DNA: TGTGCCAGTAGTATAGATCACGGGACAGGGTATGGCTACACCTTC.

V usage is TRBV19 and J usage is TRBJ2-4; 10 positions agree with TRBD1. This CDR3 region has 13 residues. The germline gives CDR1 LNHDA, CDR2 SQIVND (reference sequence). After removal of 7 bases from V and 7 bases from J, the junction contained 4 bases not matched to a gene. The CDR3 reads CASTETGGNIQYF. CDR3 nucleotides: TGTGCCAGTACCGAGACAGGGGGCAACATTCAGTACTTC. The variable domain in full, completed from reference TRBV19 and TRBJ2-4, reads DGGITQSPKYLFRKEGQNVTLSCEQNLNHDAMYWYRQDPGQGLRLIYYSQIVNDFQKGDIAEGYSVSREKKESFPLTVTSAQKNPTAFYLCASTETGGNIQYFGAGTRLSVL.

The chain combines TRBV11-2 with TRBJ2-7, with D possibly being TRBD1 or TRBD2 (5 bases each). CDR1 SGHAT and CDR2 FQNNGV come from the germline V gene. This CDR3 has 16 residues. Trimming removed 0 bases from V and 1 base from J, with 13 bases in between. The CDR3 DNA follows: TGTGCCAGCAGCTTAGATCAGCGGCAGGGTTCCTACGAGCAGTACTTC. It specifies CASSLDQRQGSYEQYF.